Below, 2 T cell receptor beta chains from the same sample are listed, as sequenced in a study of OX40 agonist ivuxolimab in advanced cancers. Using immunoSEQ multiplex PCR, the repertoire was profiled, and TCRdb retains in-frame clones only, with some absent. The sample shows approximately 82,000 clones, roughly 85% of them seen only once. The material sequenced was CD4+ or CD8+ T cells sorted from blood, taken in a trial of the OX40 agonist ivuxolimab. These receptors all come from an adult with an advanced solid tumor such as melanoma, head and neck, liver or kidney cancer.

The chain uses TRBV11-2 and TRBJ2-2, with a possible D match to TRBD1 (6 bases). Germline V lookup: CDR1 SGHAT, CDR2 FQNNGV. Trimming removed 1 base at V and 2 bases at J, with 8 bases between. The CDR3 totals 15 residues. In DNA form, the CDR3 reads TGTGCCAGCAGCTTAGGGGGACAAAACACCGGGGAGCTGTTTTTT. Protein sequence: CASSLGGQNTGELFF.

This rearrangement joins TRBV6-1 to TRBJ1-5; 7 bases are shared with TRBD1. This CDR3 has 15 residues. Germline V lookup: CDR1 MNHNS, CDR2 SASEGT. Trimming cost V 8 bases and J 7 bases; bases outside gene matches: 14. The CDR3 is CASHTASGGGQPQHF. As DNA, the CDR3 is TGTGCCAGCCATACCGCGTCAGGGGGAGGGCAGCCCCAGCATTTT.